The clone carrying this T cell receptor (beta chain) was recorded a few times. This sample stems from a study of beta chain features in type 1 diabetes. Study overall: The patient and healthy donor groups were comparable for age, gender and cell yields.

This CDR3 is 17 amino acids long. The germline CDR1 and CDR2 sequences are SNHLY and FYNNEI. J gave up 3 bases and V 5 bases, and 11 bases lay outside the gene matches. Sequenced material consisted of expressed TCRB transcripts (all of the isolated RNA was reverse transcribed). TCRdb's copy holds only in-frame clones and misses some; the assay was immunoSEQ multiplex PCR. Among 850,000 to 900,000 clones, about a sixth were seen once, and the ten largest hold 0.02% to 0.03%. Sequencing was done on a sample of naive CD4+ T cells from blood. V is TRBV2 and J is TRBJ2-5, with 11 bases lining up with TRBD2. The TCR originated in a woman between 18 and 30 years old in good health. The DNA of the CDR3 is TGTGCCAGCAGTTTTATTATAGCGGGAGGGGAAAAAGAGACCCAGTACTTC. Its translation: CASSFIIAGGEKETQYF. Using reference TRBV2 and TRBJ2-5 for the parts outside the CDR3, the full variable domain is EPEVTQTPSHQVTQMGQEVILRCVPISNHLYFYWYRQILGQKVEFLVSFYNNEISEKSEIFDDQFSVERPDGSNFTLKIRSTKLEDSAMYFCASSFIIAGGEKETQYFGPGTRLLVL.